A single TCR beta chain is shown here with its context. Its cognate antigen is unknown. This record belongs to a study of blood T cells in healthy people across ages. Findings and limits, study-wide: CMV status of donors was not determined, possibly confounding expanded clonotype changes.

CDR1 SQVTM and CDR2 ANQGSEA come from the germline V gene. Trimming left V 3 bases short and J 11 bases short, with 13 bases between. This CDR3 has 11 residues. A second PCR, run for roughly 7 to 12 cycles, used a sample-barcoded 5' primer plus a J-beta primer mix. Every molecule of cDNA carried a tag from a template-switch adaptor with 12 random nucleotides. TCRdb re-called the 5' RACE reads through MiXCR, storing one row per CDR3 protein. The sample has over 600,000 distinct CDR3 sequences, 40% to 45% seen once; the top ten hold approximately 29%. The chain links TRBV29-1 to TRBJ1-1, with unresolved D. The clonotype was recovered from a man at least 80 years old in good health. Source material: blood. The CDR3 here is CSVDFHNWAFF. The CDR3 nucleotides read TGCAGCGTTGACTTCCATAATTGGGCTTTCTTT.